The 15 T cell receptor beta chains listed next were all sequenced from one sample in a study of blood T cell repertoires in COVID-19. TCRdb's table, derived via immunoSEQ multiplex PCR, lists solely in-frame clones and lacks some. The sample lists around 310,000 clones, roughly 88% occurring once. The specimen sequenced was peripheral blood. All receptors derive from a woman aged 50 to 60 with active or convalescent COVID-19.

The rearrangement links TRBV15 to TRBJ1-4; D unclear. The CDR3 length is 12 residues. V was clipped by 3 bases and J by 6 bases, with 5 bases between them. Germline lookup yields CDR1 LNHNV and CDR2 YYDKDF (reference sequence). The CDR3 DNA sequence: TGTGCCACCAGCAGCCGAGATGAAAAACTGTTTTTT. Its translation is CATSSRDEKLFF.

CDR3 residues: CASSKPGTGVSTAFF. In DNA form, the CDR3 reads TGTGCCAGCAGCAAACCCGGGACAGGGGTCTCCACGGCTTTCTTT. The chain links TRBV3-1 (or the pseudogene TRBV3-2) to TRBJ1-1; 10 nucleotides match TRBD1. CDR3 length equals 15 residues. Losses at the gene ends were 5 bases for V and 11 bases for J; bases not matched to a gene: 14. Germline CDR1 LGHDT, CDR2 YNNKEL (reference sequence).

This clone was seen just once. J is TRBJ1-2 and V is TRBV7-2, with D unresolved. Germline CDR1 and CDR2: SGHTA and FQGNSA. The CDR3 totals 15 residues. V was cut by 5 bases and J by 4 bases, with 17 bases left in between. The CDR3 spells CASSLSGRLIYGYTF. The CDR3 DNA reads as TGTGCCAGCAGCCTTAGCGGCCGACTGATCTATGGCTACACCTTC.

The rearrangement uses TRBV19 and TRBJ1-1; D is unclear. Germline CDR1 LNHDA, CDR2 SQIVND (reference sequence). The CDR3 spans 15 residues. V dropped 3 bases and J dropped 0 bases, with 11 bases sitting between them. CDR3 region: CASSMNEAMNTEAFF. CDR3 coding DNA: TGTGCCAGTAGTATGAATGAGGCAATGAACACTGAAGCTTTCTTT.

This clone came up a few times. This sequence joins TRBV6-1 and TRBJ2-1; D is undetermined. This CDR3 comprises 14 residues. CDR1 is MNHNS, CDR2 SASEGT, per germline. With 1 base removed from V and 7 bases from J, the gap between germline ends came to 11 bases. This CDR3 is CASSEEASENEQFF. CDR3 nucleotide sequence: TGTGCCAGCAGTGAAGAAGCTAGTGAGAATGAGCAGTTCTTC.

The V call is TRBV28, the J call TRBJ1-2; D not resolved. The CDR3 is 14 residues long. V was pared by 7 bases and J by 0 bases, with 12 bases between. The germline V gene has CDR1 MDHEN and CDR2 SYDVKM. The CDR3: CASNSPQANYGYTF. The CDR3 nucleotides read TGTGCCAGCAACAGCCCACAAGCTAACTATGGCTACACCTTC.

The chain is built from TRBV7-2 and TRBJ1-1; 10 positions match TRBD1. The junction had 7 bases not matched to a gene; V was cut back by 4 bases and J by 2 bases. The V gene's germline CDR1 is SGHTA and CDR2 FQGNSA. CDR3 size: 16 residues. CDR3 region: CASSYPTGGLNTEAFF. CDR3 DNA: TGTGCCAGCAGCTACCCGACAGGGGGCCTTAACACTGAAGCTTTCTTT. Full variable domain (remainder filled in from reference TRBV7-2 and TRBJ1-1): GAGVSQSPSNKVTEKGKDVELRCDPISGHTALYWYRQSLGQGLEFLIYFQGNSAPDKSGLPSDRFSAERTGGSVSTLTIQRTQQEDSAVYLCASSYPTGGLNTEAFFGQGTRLTVV.

This clone showed up just once. The rearrangement joins TRBV4-1 to TRBJ1-3; 7 nucleotides match TRBD1. Germline assignment: CDR1 MGHRA and CDR2 YSYEKL. CDR3 length: 18 amino acids. Trimming took 0 bases from V and 2 from J; bases not matched to a gene: 10. CDR3 loop: CASSQETLPGGTGNTIYF. The DNA of the CDR3 is TGCGCCAGCAGCCAAGAGACCCTTCCAGGGGGAACTGGAAACACCATATATTTT.

The rearrangement joins TRBV30 to TRBJ2-7, with D hard to call. Germline V gene data show CDR1 as GTSNPN and CDR2 as SVGIG (reference sequence). This CDR3 has 13 amino acids. Deletions cut 1 base from V and 5 bases from J, with 12 bases between. The DNA of the CDR3 is TGTGCCTGGAGTGACGGAAGCGACGACGAGCAGTACTTC. Residues: CAWSDGSDDEQYF.

The genes are TRBV5-1 and TRBJ1-3; 7 nucleotides line up with TRBD1. The CDR3 spans 15 residues. CDR1 and CDR2 (germline): SGHRS, YFSETQ. The trim removed 0 bases at V and 2 bases at J, leaving 2 bases unmatched. The CDR3 here is CASSLGQGAGNTIYF. For the CDR3, the DNA is TGCGCCAGCAGCTTGGGGCAGGGGGCTGGAAACACCATATATTTT.

This clone came up once. The chain employs TRBV19 and TRBJ2-2, with D uncertain. Trimming removed 6 bases at V and 4 bases at J, with 3 bases between. This CDR3 spans 11 amino acids. CDR1 LNHDA and CDR2 SQIVND come from the germline V gene (reference sequence). The CDR3, as DNA: TGTGCCAGTAGCCTCACCGGGGAGCTGTTTTTT. Its translation is CASSLTGELFF.

The V call is TRBV11-1, the J call TRBJ2-5; D not resolved. Germline V gene data show CDR1 as SGHAT and CDR2 as FQDESV (reference sequence). The V and J ends lost 5 bases and 10 bases respectively, with 17 bases between them. This CDR3 region has 13 residues. CDR3 sequence reads: CASSPVPRSLQYF. CDR3 nucleotides: TGTGCCAGCAGCCCCGTACCACGGAGTCTCCAGTACTTC.

The chain carries TRBV2 and TRBJ1-4; 8 bases fit TRBD1. J was trimmed by 5 bases and V by 7 bases; bases with no gene match: 3. CDR1 and CDR2 (germline): SNHLY, FYNNEI. The CDR3 totals 13 residues. CDR3 nucleotides: TGTGCCAGCAAGGGGACAGGAAATGAAAAACTGTTTTTT. It codes for CASKGTGNEKLFF.

This chain connects TRBV4-3 to TRBJ2-2; possibly TRBD2 for D (5 bases). This CDR3 contains 17 residues. V was clipped by 0 bases and J by 1 base, with 12 bases between them. The germline CDR1 and CDR2 sequences are LGHNA and YSLEER. The CDR3 is CASSQDTGKGNTGELFF. CDR3 DNA: TGCGCCAGCAGCCAAGATACGGGGAAAGGGAACACCGGGGAGCTGTTTTTT.

The V and J genes are TRBV28 and TRBJ1-4; D gene unclear. V dropped 4 bases and J dropped 8 bases, with 11 bases sitting between them. Germline-derived CDR1 and CDR2 are MDHEN and SYDVKM. CDR3 length: 13 amino acids. The CDR3 DNA reads as TGTGCCAGCAGTTCCCGGGAGAGGGAAAAACTGTTTTTT. Protein sequence: CASSSREREKLFF.